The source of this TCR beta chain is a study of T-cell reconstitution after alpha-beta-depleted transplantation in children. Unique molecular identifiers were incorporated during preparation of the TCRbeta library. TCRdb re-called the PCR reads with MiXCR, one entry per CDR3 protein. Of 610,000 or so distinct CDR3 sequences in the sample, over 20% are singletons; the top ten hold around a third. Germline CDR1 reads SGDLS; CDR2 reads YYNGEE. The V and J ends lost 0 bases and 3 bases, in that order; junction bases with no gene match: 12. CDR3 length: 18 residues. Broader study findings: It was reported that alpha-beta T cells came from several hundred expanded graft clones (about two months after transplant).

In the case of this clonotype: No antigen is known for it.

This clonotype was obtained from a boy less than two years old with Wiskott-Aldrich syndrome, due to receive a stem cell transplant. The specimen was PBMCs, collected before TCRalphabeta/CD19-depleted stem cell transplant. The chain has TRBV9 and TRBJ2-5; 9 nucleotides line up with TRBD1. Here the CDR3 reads CASSVGSTGGYWEETQYF. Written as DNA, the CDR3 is TGTGCCAGCAGCGTAGGGTCTACAGGGGGCTATTGGGAAGAGACCCAGTACTTC.